The next 29 T cell receptor beta chains were all read from a single sample in a study of neurological immune-mediated disorders. MiXCR was run by TCRdb on the 5' RACE reads, yielding one entry per CDR3 protein. The sample lists 50,000 to 65,000 distinct CDR3 sequences, around 5% occurring once. Sequenced: PBMCs. All receptors come from a woman between 50 and 59 years old with multiple sclerosis.

This clonotype was detected ten times or more. The chain employs TRBV6-6 and TRBJ2-1, with 12 positions matching TRBD2. Germline values: CDR1 MNHNY, CDR2 SVGAGI (reference sequence). Unmatched junction bases numbered 3, after V lost 0 bases and J lost 3 bases. The CDR3 runs to 17 residues. This CDR3 reads CASSYSGLAGIYNEQFF. In DNA, the CDR3 is TGTGCCAGCAGTTACTCCGGACTAGCGGGGATCTACAATGAGCAGTTCTTC.

This clonotype was counted ten times or more. V usage is TRBV4-3 and J usage is TRBJ2-5, with 10 nucleotides matching TRBD1. The CDR3 consists of 16 residues. Germline CDR1 and CDR2: LGHNA and YSLEER. Trimming took 4 bases from V and 4 from J; bases not matched to a gene: 9. CDR3 region: CASSPRDRGSRETQYF. The CDR3 region has the DNA TGCGCCAGCAGCCCTAGGGACAGGGGCAGTCGAGAGACCCAGTACTTC.

At least ten counts were recorded for this clonotype. The chain uses TRBV5-1 and TRBJ1-4; D might be TRBD1 (5 bases). The CDR3 consists of 14 residues. Per the germline V gene, CDR1 is SGHRS and CDR2 is YFSETQ. V lost 4 bases and J 7 bases, leaving 14 bases between the germline ends. For the CDR3, the DNA is TGCGCCAGCAGCGGGCGGGGCTTTGGTGAAAAACTGTTTTTT. Its translation is CASSGRGFGEKLFF.

This clonotype was counted between two and nine times. This chain uses TRBV5-6 with TRBJ2-7; no reliable D call. CDR1 SGHDT and CDR2 YYEEEE come from the germline V gene. This CDR3 spans 15 amino acids. The V end was cut by 1 base, the J end by 3 bases, with 14 bases between. The DNA for the CDR3 is TGTGCCAGCAGCTTGTATCCCCCAACTAACTACGAGCAGTACTTC. Its protein is CASSLYPPTNYEQYF.

This clonotype was recorded a few times. The chain couples TRBV2 to TRBJ2-5; 9 bases map to TRBD1. V gave up 7 bases and J gave up 5 bases; unmatched junction bases: 2. The CDR3 runs to 12 residues. Germline V gene data show CDR1 as SNHLY and CDR2 as FYNNEI. CDR3 residues: CASNDRGETQYF. In DNA, the CDR3 is TGTGCCAGCAACGACAGGGGGGAGACCCAGTACTTC.

The sample holds many counts of this clonotype. The V call is TRBV7-2, the J call TRBJ1-2; 9 bases line up with TRBD1. The CDR3 runs 15 residues. Germline-derived CDR1 and CDR2 are SGHTA and FQGNSA. V lost 6 bases, J lost 3 bases, and 8 bases stayed unmatched. In DNA form, the CDR3 reads TGTGCCAGCAGTAGTACAGGGGGCGAAGACTATGGCTACACCTTC. As protein: CASSSTGGEDYGYTF.

There are a few counts of this clonotype. The J gene is TRBJ2-1, the V gene TRBV12-3 or TRBV12-4; 13 bases agree with TRBD2. V lost 7 bases and J lost 5; bases outside the gene matches: 5. The CDR3 is made up of 15 amino acids. The CDR3: CASTLTSGGNNEQFF. The CDR3 bases are TGTGCCAGCACCCTGACTAGCGGGGGGAACAATGAGCAGTTCTTC.

This clonotype was seen at least ten times. The CDR3 sequence: CASSLRGPSTDTQYF. CDR3 DNA sequence: TGTGCCAGCAGTTTACGGGGGCCTAGCACAGATACGCAGTATTTT. The J gene is TRBJ2-3, the V gene TRBV12-3 or TRBV12-4; D is tentatively TRBD1 or TRBD2 (6 bases each). The CDR3 consists of 15 residues. V dropped 2 bases and J dropped 0 bases, with 9 bases sitting between them.

CDR3 sequence: CASSSDRGSQPQHF. CDR3 nucleotide sequence: TGTGCCAGCAGTTCCGACAGGGGAAGTCAGCCCCAGCATTTT. This sequence joins TRBV6-6 and TRBJ1-5; 8 bases align to TRBD1. Germline CDR1 MNHNY, CDR2 SVGAGI (reference sequence). This CDR3 comprises 14 residues. J was trimmed by 6 bases and V by 4 bases; bases with no gene match: 5.

This clonotype was picked up many times. The chain couples TRBV5-1 to TRBJ1-1, with a tentative D call TRBD1 (5 bases). The CDR3 covers 13 residues. Germline V gene data show CDR1 as SGHRS and CDR2 as YFSETQ. Between the trimmed V and J ends, which lost 7 bases and 6 bases, there was a span of 16 bases. This chain's CDR3 is CASRRGIGAEAFF. In DNA form, the CDR3 reads TGCGCCAGCCGTAGGGGAATCGGGGCTGAAGCTTTCTTT.

This clonotype was counted many times. The rearrangement joins TRBV28 to TRBJ1-5; D possibly corresponds to TRBD1 (5 bases). This CDR3 is built from 14 residues. CDR1 is MDHEN and CDR2 is SYDVKM in the germline V gene. Trimming took 8 bases from V and 1 from J, leaving 12 bases between them. The CDR3 DNA reads as TGTGCCAGCCGACAGCAGAAGAGCAATCAGCCCCAGCATTTT. Translating gives CASRQQKSNQPQHF.

This clonotype was picked up many times. The CDR3 DNA sequence: TGCGCCAGCGCCCTAGGGGGGACGTACCAAGAGACCCAGTACTTC. Translation: CASALGGTYQETQYF. V usage is TRBV5-1 and J usage is TRBJ2-5; tentatively, D is TRBD1 or TRBD2 (6 bases each). With 7 bases removed from V and 0 bases from J, the gap between germline ends came to 16 bases. The CDR3 loop spans 15 amino acids. CDR1 is SGHRS, CDR2 YFSETQ, per germline.

The table lists this clonotype with many counts. The V call is TRBV7-9, the J call TRBJ2-5, with D maybe TRBD2 (5 bases). CDR1 is SEHNR and CDR2 is FQNEAQ in the germline V gene (reference sequence). The CDR3 loop spans 13 amino acids. The V end lost 7 bases, the J end lost 4 bases, and 13 bases lay between the germline ends. Written as DNA, the CDR3 is TGTGCCAGCAACGGGGAGCTCGCAGAGACCCAGTACTTC. It yields the protein CASNGELAETQYF.

This clonotype was found many times. The rearrangement joins TRBV12-3 or TRBV12-4 to TRBJ2-5; no reliable D call. The V gene lost 6 bases and the J gene lost 4 bases, with 12 bases spanning the gap. This CDR3 region has 13 residues. CDR3 region: CASSSGLRETQYF. CDR3 sequence (DNA): TGTGCCAGCAGCTCGGGCCTCCGAGAGACCCAGTACTTC.

In the case of this clonotype: A read error may explain this, as a much larger clone is one base away. The V and J genes are TRBV20-1 and TRBJ2-5, with 7 bases lining up with TRBD1. The CDR3 runs 13 residues. The germline CDR1 and CDR2 sequences are DFQATT and SNEGSKA (reference sequence). The CDR3 DNA reads TGCAGTGTGGTCAGGGGGTATGAAGAGGCCCAGTACTTC. Protein sequence: CSVVRGYEEAQYF.

This clonotype was counted many times. The chain is built from TRBV12-5 and TRBJ2-6; D unclear. Germline values: CDR1 LGHNT, CDR2 FRNRAP. V was pared by 0 bases and J by 0 bases, with 6 bases between. There are 16 residues in the CDR3. The CDR3 here is CASGLVISSGANVLTF. The CDR3 coding sequence is TGTGCTAGTGGTTTGGTAATATCCTCTGGGGCCAACGTCCTGACTTTC. Full variable domain (missing parts from reference TRBV12-5 and TRBJ2-6): DARVTQTPRHKVTEMGQEVTMRCQPILGHNTVFWYRQTMMQGLELLAYFRNRAPLDDSGMPKDRFSAEMPDATLATLKIQPSEPRDSAVYFCASGLVISSGANVLTFGAGSRLTVL.

This clonotype was picked up many times. The chain couples TRBV5-1 to TRBJ2-2; either TRBD1 or TRBD2 may fit D (5 bases each). Trimming took 0 bases from V and 6 from J, leaving 18 bases between them. Germline lookup yields CDR1 SGHRS and CDR2 YFSETQ. The CDR3 contains 17 residues. The CDR3 sequence: CASSLDVLGVGAGELFF. In DNA, the CDR3 is TGCGCCAGCAGCTTGGATGTACTGGGGGTAGGCGCCGGGGAGCTGTTTTTT.

This clonotype was observed at least ten times. The chain combines TRBV6-5 with TRBJ2-2; 8 bases line up with TRBD2. Trimming removed 7 bases from V and 8 bases from J; junction bases left unmatched: 12. The CDR3 is 15 residues long. CDR1 is MNHEY, CDR2 SVGAGI, per germline. The CDR3 region has the DNA TGTGCCAGCACCGGGACTAGATTTCATCCTGGGGAGCTGTTTTTT. Translated: CASTGTRFHPGELFF.

The chain recombines TRBV10-2 with TRBJ2-1; 7 bases map to TRBD1. J was trimmed by 2 bases and V by 5 bases; bases with no gene match: 18. The length of the CDR3 is 19 residues. Looked up from germline, CDR1 is WSHSY and CDR2 is SAAADI. The CDR3 loop is CASSKLGQPPLPTYNEQFF. The CDR3 nucleotides read TGCGCCAGCAGTAAGTTGGGACAGCCACCCCTCCCAACCTACAATGAGCAGTTCTTC.

This clonotype was detected many times. The chain has TRBV5-1 and TRBJ2-3; D may match TRBD1 or TRBD2 (5 bases each). Germline V gene sequence: CDR1 SGHRS, CDR2 YFSETQ. There are 14 residues in the CDR3. The V and J ends lost 1 base and 4 bases respectively, with 10 bases between them. This chain's CDR3 is CASSLLQEADTQYF. CDR3 DNA sequence: TGCGCCAGCAGCTTGTTACAGGAGGCAGATACGCAGTATTTT.

This clonotype was counted ten times or more. The chain has TRBV28 and TRBJ2-1, with D possibly TRBD1 on 6 matching bases. This CDR3 has 13 amino acids. The V and J ends lost 4 bases and 7 bases respectively, with 11 bases between them. The germline V gene encodes CDR1 MDHEN and CDR2 SYDVKM. Here the CDR3 reads CASSSHRANEQFF. CDR3 nucleotide sequence: TGTGCCAGCAGTTCCCACAGGGCGAATGAGCAGTTCTTC.

This clonotype was seen repeatedly, ten times or more. The J gene is TRBJ2-3, the V gene TRBV11-3; 13 nucleotides match TRBD2. V gave up 5 bases and J gave up 8 bases; unmatched junction bases: 7. There are 15 residues in the CDR3. The germline V gene has CDR1 SGHNT and CDR2 YENEEA. The CDR3 region is CASSAGLAGRGTQYF. As DNA, the CDR3 is TGTGCCAGCAGCGCGGGACTAGCGGGACGGGGTACGCAGTATTTT.

This clonotype showed up many times. V usage is TRBV10-3 and J usage is TRBJ1-2; the D is unclear. Trimming took off 2 bases at V and 14 bases at J, with 18 bases between the two ends. CDR1 ENHRY and CDR2 SYGVKD come from the germline V gene. This CDR3 has 13 residues. The chain's CDR3 is CAISEPSTLVQTF. The CDR3 nucleotides are TGTGCCATCAGTGAGCCTTCGACACTGGTACAAACCTTC.

The rearrangement uses TRBV12-3 or TRBV12-4 and TRBJ2-2; D perhaps matches TRBD2 (6 bases). This CDR3 comprises 18 residues. V dropped 0 bases and J dropped 5 bases, with 19 bases sitting between them. The CDR3 sequence is CASSLALSTGTQTGELFF. The CDR3 region has the DNA TGTGCCAGCAGTTTAGCGCTCTCCACCGGGACTCAGACCGGGGAGCTGTTTTTT.

This clonotype was detected only a few times. CDR3 sequence: CASSLAIGEQYF. CDR3 bases: TGTGCCAGCAGTTTAGCGATAGGGGAGCAGTACTTC. V and J are TRBV12-3 or TRBV12-4 and TRBJ2-7, with D uncertain. The germline V and J ends were trimmed by 0 bases and 7 bases, with 7 bases remaining between them. The CDR3 covers 12 residues.

The chain carries TRBV19 and TRBJ1-5; D is undetermined. CDR3 length equals 14 residues. Germline CDR1 reads LNHDA; CDR2 reads SQIVND (reference sequence). Between the trimmed V and J ends, which lost 3 bases and 11 bases, there was a span of 17 bases. CDR3 coding DNA: TGTGCCAGTAGTATGGACTTCTCCTTTAGGGCCCAGCATTTT. Translation gives CASSMDFSFRAQHF.

This sequence joins TRBV18 and TRBJ2-5; no reliable D call. CDR1 and CDR2 from the germline V gene are KGHSH and LQKENI. The CDR3 runs to 14 residues. V lost 2 bases to trimming and J lost 4 bases, with 11 bases between them. CDR3: CASSPEMGRETQYF. The CDR3 coding sequence is TGTGCCAGCTCACCAGAAATGGGCCGAGAGACCCAGTACTTC.

The chain joins TRBV14 to TRBJ2-3; 10 positions agree with TRBD2. V trimming: 0 bases; J trimming: 6 bases; junction bases outside the gene matches: 6. Per germline, CDR1 SGHDN and CDR2 FVKESK. The CDR3 contains 16 residues. The CDR3 reads CASSQESGGARDTQYF. The CDR3 coding sequence is TGTGCCAGCAGCCAAGAAAGCGGGGGGGCTCGGGATACGCAGTATTTT.

This chain links TRBV10-3 with TRBJ2-1, with D possibly TRBD2 on 5 matching bases. V lost 0 bases, J lost 8 bases, and 5 bases lay in between. The CDR3 runs to 12 residues. The germline V gene has CDR1 ENHRY and CDR2 SYGVKD. The CDR3: CAISESGDEQFF. CDR3 sequence (DNA): TGTGCCATCAGTGAGTCCGGGGATGAGCAGTTCTTC.